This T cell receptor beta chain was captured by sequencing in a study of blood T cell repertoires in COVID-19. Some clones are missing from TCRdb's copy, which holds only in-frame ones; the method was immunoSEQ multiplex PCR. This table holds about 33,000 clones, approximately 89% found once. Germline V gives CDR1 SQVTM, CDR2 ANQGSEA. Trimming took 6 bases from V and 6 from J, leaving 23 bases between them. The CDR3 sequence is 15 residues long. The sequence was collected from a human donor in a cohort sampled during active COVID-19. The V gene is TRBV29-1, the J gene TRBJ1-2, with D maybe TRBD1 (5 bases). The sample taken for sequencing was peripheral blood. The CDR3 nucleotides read TGCAGCGTCCAACCTCGACAGCCCCCGAGCGATGGCTACACCTTC. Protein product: CSVQPRQPPSDGYTF.